The entry below describes one TCR beta chain. The target antigen is unknown. The data originate from a study of T cells in Graves' hyperthyroidism and ophthalmopathy. In the study overall: At initial diagnosis, before any treatment had begun, peripheral blood was obtained.

This CDR3 is 16 amino acids long. Trimming took off 1 base at V and 4 bases at J, with 16 bases between the two ends. Per germline, CDR1 MGHRA and CDR2 YSYEKL. Study conclusions and caveats: Patients with ophthalmopathy were separated from those with stable hyperthyroidism by a 13 V-J model.

Amplification targeted TCR beta CDR3 regions from RNA transcripts. The HTBI set primed first-round TCR CDR3 RT-PCR. TCRdb re-called the multiplex PCR reads with MiXCR, one entry per CDR3 protein. In the table there are roughly 560,000 distinct CDR3 sequences, approximately 14% of which are singletons. Patients were excluded for uncontrolled infection, other autoimmune disease, pregnancy or lactation. The source of the PBMCs was 10 ml of fresh peripheral blood. This TCR derives from a woman aged 40-49 years with Graves' ophthalmopathy. The sequenced sample was blood. The gene calls are TRBV4-1 and TRBJ2-5; no clear D. The CDR3 coding sequence is TGCGCCAGCAGCCAAGGGCTTGCCCTGGTACGAGAGACCCAGTACTTC. Translated, it gives CASSQGLALVRETQYF.